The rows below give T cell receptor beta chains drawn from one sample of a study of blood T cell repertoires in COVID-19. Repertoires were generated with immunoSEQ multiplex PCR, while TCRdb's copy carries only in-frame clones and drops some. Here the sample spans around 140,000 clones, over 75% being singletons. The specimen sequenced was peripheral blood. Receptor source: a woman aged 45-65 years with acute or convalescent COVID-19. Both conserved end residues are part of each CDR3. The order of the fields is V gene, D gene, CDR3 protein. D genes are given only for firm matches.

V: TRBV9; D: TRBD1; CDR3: CASSDQGASNEKLFF
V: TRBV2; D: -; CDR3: CASRGGHQTGELFF
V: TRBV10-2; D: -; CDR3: CASRGTDAGAQETQYF
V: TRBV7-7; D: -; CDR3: CASSPTGYGYTF
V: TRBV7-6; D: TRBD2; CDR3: CASSLGTSGNTDTQYF
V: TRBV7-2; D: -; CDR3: CASSPLDLEQYF
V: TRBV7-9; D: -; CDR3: CASSSAVGVNEQFF
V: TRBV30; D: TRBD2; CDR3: CAWSSSGLAGGPIVYEQYF
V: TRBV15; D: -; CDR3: CATSKTAKGQPQHF
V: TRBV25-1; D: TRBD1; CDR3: CASGTANTEAFF
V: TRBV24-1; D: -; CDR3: CATSGPGGETQYF
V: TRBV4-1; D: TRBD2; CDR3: CASRGLAGDYNEQFF
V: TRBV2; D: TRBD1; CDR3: CASSGQGVGETQYF
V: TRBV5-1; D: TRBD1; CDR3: CASSLRGQGKNNEQFF
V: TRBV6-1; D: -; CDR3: CASSEAGTQGKLFF
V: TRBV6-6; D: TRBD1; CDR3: CASSYRGPDTEAFF
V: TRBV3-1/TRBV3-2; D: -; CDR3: CASSQDSTVLSGNTIYF
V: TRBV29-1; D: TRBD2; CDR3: CSGKRGNEQFF
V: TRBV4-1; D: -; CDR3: CASSHPQGGTEAFF
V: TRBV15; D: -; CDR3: CATSRGDSPPGEQYF
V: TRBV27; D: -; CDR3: CASSYFTPDRYYKAFF
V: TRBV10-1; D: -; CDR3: CASSERLLGEQYF
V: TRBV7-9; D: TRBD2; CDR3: CASSYVLAGDTQYF
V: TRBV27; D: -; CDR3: CASSPIGSGTSSYNEQFF
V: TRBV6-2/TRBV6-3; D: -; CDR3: CASSYGGTTYNEQFF
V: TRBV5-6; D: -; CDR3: CASSPTTHYEQYF
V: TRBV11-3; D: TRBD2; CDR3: CASRAGTSVANEQFF
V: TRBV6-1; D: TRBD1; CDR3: CASSDFGQGRSGYTF
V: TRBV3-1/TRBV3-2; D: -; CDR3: CASSQGNSGYTF
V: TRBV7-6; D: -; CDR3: CASSLAQNNSPLHF
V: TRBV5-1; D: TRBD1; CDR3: CASSPRTGGNEQYF
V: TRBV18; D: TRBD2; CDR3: CASSPPSLAGGREQFF
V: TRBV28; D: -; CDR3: CASRGAGMGNQPQHF
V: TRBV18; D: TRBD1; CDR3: CASSTGTGQLSGNTIYF
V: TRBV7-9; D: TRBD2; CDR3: CASTPSGRASETQYF
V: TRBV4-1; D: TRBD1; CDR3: CASSQPRDRGYGYTF
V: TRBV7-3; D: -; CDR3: CASSLAAYQETQYF
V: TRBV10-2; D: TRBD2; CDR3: CASSLIAGSYNEQFF
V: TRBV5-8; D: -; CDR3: CASSLGQAFYNEQFF
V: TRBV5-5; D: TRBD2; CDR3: CASSLAKRESSYNEQFF